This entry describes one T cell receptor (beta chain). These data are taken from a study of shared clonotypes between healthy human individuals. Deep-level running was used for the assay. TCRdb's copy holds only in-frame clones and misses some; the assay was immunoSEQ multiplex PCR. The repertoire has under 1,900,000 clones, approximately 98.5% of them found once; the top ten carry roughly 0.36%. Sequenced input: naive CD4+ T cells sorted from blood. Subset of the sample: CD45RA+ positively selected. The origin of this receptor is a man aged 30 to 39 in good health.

DNA of the CDR3: TGTGCCAGCAGCCGTAGCGGACGGGAAGAGACCCAGTACTTC. Residues: CASSRSGREETQYF. The V gene is TRBV7-2, the J gene TRBJ2-5, with D tentatively TRBD2 (6 bases). The ends were cut back, 5 bases at V and 3 bases at J, with 13 bases in the middle. CDR1 is SGHTA and CDR2 is FQGNSA in the germline V gene. CDR3 size: 14 residues.